The T cell receptor beta chain under discussion was sequenced for a study of cytomegalovirus exposure and HLA in healthy donors. On the study more broadly: Inside one of the first data releases sat about 85 million unique TCRs taken from HLA-typed donors.

Study findings and constraints: In an earlier analysis, about 87% or about 30%: the productive usage of most TCR beta V segments. TCR sequences were mostly rare, though some public TCRs occurred in many donors.

As regards this clone: Antigen specificity is unknown.

Amplification used 60 Vbeta primers and 13 Jbeta primers. Only in-frame clones appear in the TCRdb table, and some are missing; sequencing was by immunoSEQ multiplex PCR. The sample shows about 190,000 clones, more than 75% of them seen only once. Donors counted as nominally healthy when sampled, yet unrecorded immune exposures were likely. The sequencing input was PBMCs. This TCR was sampled from a woman aged 50 to 60 in good health and CMV-seropositive.

Written as DNA, the CDR3 is TGTGCCACCAGCGTAACGATTGGGACAGCCGGAAACACCATATATTTT. It codes for CATSVTIGTAGNTIYF. This sequence joins TRBV15 and TRBJ1-3, with 7 nucleotides matching TRBD1. The CDR3 totals 16 residues. Germline values: CDR1 LNHNV, CDR2 YYDKDF (reference sequence). V lost 5 bases to trimming and J lost 4 bases; unmatched junction nucleotides: 11.